This entry is about one T cell receptor beta chain. Its antigen is currently unknown. The data were produced by immunoSEQ multiplex PCR, yet TCRdb's version contains in-frame clones alone and is incomplete. The sample has 110,000 or so clones; around 94% are singletons. Sequencing was limited to surgery cases with top T cell transcript signatures in brain tissue. At least one anti-epileptic drug was given before surgery. These data belong to a study of brain T cells in children with intractable seizures. CDR1 is MNHEY and CDR2 is SVGEGT in the germline V gene. The CDR3 runs 15 residues. V was cut by 2 bases and J by 1 base, with 9 bases left in between. Points from the study as a whole: Pre- and post-surgery blood differed in depth, so pre-surgery absences may be undersampling. Patients' HCMV serostatus was unknown; virus specificity rests on CDR3 similarity alone.

This TCR was sampled from a boy under three years old with hemimegalencephaly and intractable seizures. Sequencing was performed on peripheral blood, taken at surgery. The chain recombines TRBV6-2 or TRBV6-3 with TRBJ1-3; no reliable D call. CDR3 sequence (DNA): TGTGCCAGCAGTTACGTTCTGGATTCTGGAAACACCATATATTTT. As protein: CASSYVLDSGNTIYF.